This entry features one TCR beta chain sequence. This clonotype has just a few counts. Its antigen is currently not known. The sample holds no much larger clone one base away, and base qualities are not on file. The sample belongs to a study of identical twins (dated by TCRdb to 2016 to 2017). Concerning the study at large: To test whether fetal clonotypes persist, the study used deep sequencing on TCR alpha and beta repertoires from monozygotic twins, unrelated adults of various ages, and cord blood. To rule out contamination, the twin experiments were replicated at different times with different library preparation protocols.

Broad study findings and their caveats: Fewer insertions were carried by abundant cord blood beta clonotypes, a similar but weaker trend appeared in young adult naive repertoires, and no such trend appeared in memory repertoires. Because the same donors could not be followed over many years, conclusions were based on cross-sectional statistical analysis. In beta out-of-frame sequences, excess twin sharing was weaker, because having fewer shared sequences lowered the signal-to-noise ratio. Zero-insertion analyses could be partly confounded by invariant T cells such as MAIT and iNKT, though diverse VJ usage argued against such confounding for most clonotypes. Out-of-frame TCR alpha sequences shared between twins showed an excess of low generation-probability sequences compared with coincidental sharing between unrelated individuals. In monozygotic twins, recombination models systematically underestimated out-of-frame TCR alpha sharing, but the models matched the sharing seen between unrelated individuals.

Libraries were made using 5' RACE. TCRdb shows the sequencer as Illumina HiSeq 2000. A universal primer binding site was introduced by template switching, and a unique molecular identifier was present in the final cDNA, enabling accurate counting of TCR cDNA molecules. First-strand cDNA for TCR alpha and beta chains was synthesized from specific primers in the conserved constant-segment region. To control for contamination, every cDNA library carried two barcodes: a SMART-Mk sample barcode plus Illumina barcodes. TruSeq adapter sequences, together with Illumina sample barcodes, were added in two successive PCR steps. The Illumina HiSeq platform was used with custom primers to sequence TCR alpha and beta cDNA libraries. Per the source publication's procedure: MiGEC was used to process raw reads and extract unique molecular identifiers, and MiXCR was used to find CDR3 positions. For each individual, recombination models were inferred using an EM algorithm with the repgenHMM and IGoR tools. Shared clonotype analysis was performed with the tcR package in R, normalizing sharing by the product of cloneset sizes. To study raw recombination free of thymic and clonal selection effects, out-of-frame nonproductive sequences were analyzed. The raw public reads went through TCRdb reprocessing: fastp at Q25, MiXCR clone calling, in-frame beta chains kept. Rows are unified per CDR3 protein, each entry keeping the most common DNA and genes. TCRdb's processing, not the study's, gives the V and J calls here. This sample gives about 300,000 distinct CDR3 sequences in total; roughly 12% of them show up just once. Of the sample, just over 7% falls within the top ten clones.

Every donor was a healthy Caucasian. Three pairs of female monozygotic twins, all aged roughly 18 to 30 years, made up the twin cohort. Positive isolation kits from Invitrogen were used to isolate the CD4+ and CD8+ T cell populations. CDR1 and CDR2 (SNHLY, FYNNEI) derive from the germline V gene. The CDR3 numbers 15 residues from cysteine through phenylalanine. The retained sequence is limited to the CDR3, 45 bases, with the frame set at the first base. Here V drops 0 bases and J drops 3 bases, and the junction holds 2 bases not matched to any gene. These data also featured in a second study, about yellow fever vaccine responses in identical twins. Looking at the second paper: According to the authors, the vaccine-induced T cell response in identical twins seemed to be partly convergent and partly specific to each individual. The study precisely tracked vaccine-responding T cell clones in identical twins.

The receptor comes from a woman younger than 35 in good health. Sequences were obtained from CD8+ T cells sorted from blood. In this chain, TRBV2 is recombined with TRBJ2-1; the junction holds 7 bases that match TRBD2. The sequence in DNA is TGTGCCAGCAGTGAAGCTAGCGGGTACTACAATGAGCAGTTCTTC. Its protein reads: CASSEASGYYNEQFF.